One T cell receptor beta chain is described in this entry. Antigen unknown. These data come from a study of OX40 agonist ivuxolimab in advanced cancers. Whole-study context: Those enrolled were around 87% male, with a mean age of approximately 60 years and ages from about 20 to 90. Among those treated, three patients had partial responses, one with hepatocellular carcinoma and two with cutaneous melanoma. Study-wide points: CD4+ and CD8+ blood T cells expanded clonally by week 6 at 0.1 to 3.0 mg/kg.

Looked up from germline, CDR1 is SGDLS and CDR2 is YYNGEE. V lost 2 bases, J lost 0 bases, and 6 bases lay in between. The CDR3 totals 14 residues. Sequencing used immunoSEQ multiplex PCR; TCRdb keeps in-frame clones, though not all of them. The sample has approximately 76,000 clones, over 90% seen once; the top ten hold about 6.6%. The receptor comes from an adult with an advanced solid tumor such as melanoma, head and neck, liver or kidney cancer. Here the sequenced sample was CD4+ or CD8+ T cells sorted from blood, taken in a trial of the OX40 agonist ivuxolimab. The V gene is TRBV9, the J gene TRBJ1-3; no clear D gene. CDR3 protein: CASSVEASGNTIYF. In DNA form, the CDR3 reads TGTGCCAGCAGCGTGGAGGCCTCTGGAAACACCATATATTTT.